This TCR beta chain was profiled in a study of CD8+ T cells in alopecia areata. Reverse transcription of extracted RNA yielded cDNA, which provided the sequencing template. Repertoires were generated with immunoSEQ multiplex PCR, while TCRdb's copy carries only in-frame clones and drops some. Here the sample spans hundreds of thousands of clones, about two fifths being singletons. The CDR3 spans 13 residues. From germline, CDR1 is MNHEY and CDR2 SVGAGI. The junction had 1 base not matched to a gene; V was cut back by 2 bases and J by 3 bases. Treatment described: oral pan-JAK inhibitor, 5-10 mg twice daily.

The sequence came from a human donor with alopecia areata. The rearrangement links TRBV6-5 to TRBJ2-7, with 7 bases matching TRBD2. The sample consisted of CD4+ T cells sorted from blood, taken between weeks 30 and 35, from a patient treated with tofacitinib. The CDR3 is CASSYPGGYEQYF. DNA for the CDR3: TGTGCCAGCAGTTACCCGGGGGGCTACGAGCAGTACTTC.